This T cell receptor (beta chain) was identified during a study of blood T cell repertoires in COVID-19. Study as a whole: Samples representing acute and convalescent COVID-19 were sourced from the United States, Italy and Spain.

Looked up from germline, CDR1 is LNHDA and CDR2 is SQIVND (reference sequence). CDR3 length: 13 amino acids. Deletions cut 3 bases from V and 1 base from J, with 6 bases between. Original data processing: Estimation of nucleated cell counts relied on the amplification of reference gene primers. Assay: immunoSEQ multiplex PCR; the TCRdb copy retains only in-frame clones and omits some. The DNA was the basis for D and trimming; V, J and clone size are from that table. The table has about 150,000 clones, roughly 80% seen once. The chain has TRBV19 and TRBJ1-1; D is undetermined. The material sequenced was peripheral blood. This sequence originates from a man aged 50 or older with acute or convalescent COVID-19. The CDR3 spells CASSIPENTEAFF. For the CDR3, the DNA is TGTGCCAGTAGTATCCCAGAGAACACTGAAGCTTTCTTT.